The rows below give T cell receptor beta chains drawn from one sample of a study of blood T cell repertoires in COVID-19. Libraries were prepared by immunoSEQ multiplex PCR; TCRdb keeps only in-frame clonotypes and omits some of them. The sample has 55,000 to 95,000 clones, roughly 76% seen once. The sample comprised peripheral blood. The receptors derive from a woman aged 70-85 years with acute or convalescent COVID-19. Each CDR3 is given with its conserved first and last residue. Fields, in order: D gene, clone size, V gene, J gene, CDR3 protein, CDR3 DNA. The D gene is left open where the match is weak. Expanded clones are given a class, and other clones once, few, many or no size at all.

>.|.|TRBV2|TRBJ1-2
CASSPTVFYGYTF
TGTGCCAGCAGCCCAACAGTCTTCTATGGCTACACCTTC
>TRBD2|.|TRBV27|TRBJ2-5
CASSPFTGTSGIETQYF
TGTGCCAGCAGTCCCTTTACCGGGACTAGCGGGATAGAGACCCAGTACTTC
>TRBD2|.|TRBV4-1|TRBJ2-3
CASSRQLAGVGDTQYF
TGCGCCAGCAGCCGCCAACTAGCGGGAGTTGGAGATACGCAGTATTTT
>.|.|TRBV6-5|TRBJ2-7
CASTLADSLPEQYF
TGTGCCAGCACTTTGGCAGACTCCCTTCCGGAGCAGTACTTC
>.|.|TRBV7-3|TRBJ2-3
CASSLIYTDTQYF
TGTGCCAGCAGCTTAATTTACACAGATACGCAGTATTTT
>TRBD1|.|TRBV5-1|TRBJ1-5
CASSLGGGQGGSQPQHF
TGCGCCAGCAGCTTGGGAGGGGGACAGGGAGGCAGTCAGCCCCAGCATTTT
>TRBD1|few|TRBV6-6|TRBJ1-2
CASRDRAGSNYGYTF
TGTGCCAGCCGGGACAGGGCGGGCTCTAACTATGGCTACACCTTC
>.|.|TRBV5-1|TRBJ2-1
CASSRLAEYNEQFF
TGCGCCAGCAGTAGGCTAGCTGAGTACAATGAGCAGTTCTTC
>TRBD1|once|TRBV11-3|TRBJ2-7
CASSSPGQSSYEQYF
TGTGCCAGCAGTTCCCCGGGACAGAGCTCCTACGAGCAGTACTTC
>.|.|TRBV7-9|TRBJ2-1
CASSLGGRSEQFF
TGTGCCAGCAGCTTAGGAGGGCGCAGTGAGCAGTTCTTC
>TRBD2|once|TRBV20-1|TRBJ2-7
CSGRGDYEQYF
TGCAGTGGGCGGGGGGACTACGAGCAGTACTTC
>.|.|TRBV28|TRBJ1-1
CASSFPRGRMNTEAFF
TGTGCCAGCAGTTTCCCCCGAGGGCGCATGAACACTGAAGCTTTCTTT
>.|.|TRBV3-1/TRBV3-2|TRBJ2-7
CASSQDRQTYEQYF
TGTGCCAGCAGCCAAGACCGGCAGACATACGAGCAGTACTTC
>.|.|TRBV28|TRBJ1-2
CASRREGVYGYTF
TGTGCCAGCAGAAGGGAGGGCGTCTATGGCTACACCTTC
>.|.|TRBV19|TRBJ1-2
CASSNTDLLYGYTF
TGTGCCAGTAGCAATACAGATCTTCTCTATGGCTACACCTTC
>.|.|TRBV29-1|TRBJ2-4
CSVDLSRGSKNIQYF
TGCAGCGTTGACCTCTCCAGGGGCTCCAAAAACATTCAGTACTTC
>.|.|TRBV20-1|TRBJ1-2
CSAWTAEGYTF
TGCAGTGCTTGGACAGCCGAGGGCTACACCTTC
>.|few|TRBV4-1|TRBJ2-2
CASSSRVPTTSTGELFF
TGCGCCAGCAGTTCCAGGGTTCCGACGACATCGACCGGGGAGCTGTTTTTT
>TRBD1|.|TRBV29-1|TRBJ1-5
CSVRDRGNQPQHF
TGCAGCGTTAGGGACAGGGGAAATCAGCCCCAGCATTTT
>.|.|TRBV3-1/TRBV3-2|TRBJ2-7
CASSQENRPKLEQYF
TGTGCCAGCAGCCAAGAGAACAGGCCTAAACTCGAGCAGTACTTC
>.|.|TRBV6-5|TRBJ1-1
CASSYKVGLGAEAFF
TGTGCCAGCAGTTACAAGGTGGGGCTTGGGGCTGAAGCTTTCTTT
>.|.|TRBV28|TRBJ1-1
CASSRGGRGREEAFF
TGTGCCAGCAGCCGTGGTGGGAGGGGCCGAGAGGAAGCTTTCTTT
>TRBD1|.|TRBV28|TRBJ1-6
CASIRQGSSYNSPLHF
TGTGCCAGCATACGACAGGGGAGCTCCTATAATTCACCCCTCCACTTT
>TRBD2|once|TRBV6-5|TRBJ2-2
CASSYASGSTGELFF
TGTGCCAGCAGTTACGCTAGCGGGAGCACCGGGGAGCTGTTTTTT
>TRBD1|few|TRBV28|TRBJ2-7
CASSLYGQGVGYEQYF
TGTGCCAGCAGTCTATACGGACAGGGGGTCGGCTACGAGCAGTACTTC
>TRBD2|.|TRBV5-4|TRBJ2-2
CASSEAGTSAYTGELFF
TGTGCCAGCAGCGAAGCCGGGACTAGCGCCTACACCGGGGAGCTGTTTTTT
>.|.|TRBV18|TRBJ1-4
CASSPHPREKLFF
TGTGCCAGCTCACCCCACCCGAGGGAAAAACTGTTTTTT
>.|.|TRBV4-1|TRBJ2-7
CASSRSTDSYEQYF
TGCGCCAGCAGCCGTTCGACAGACTCCTACGAGCAGTACTTC
>.|.|TRBV19|TRBJ2-7
CASSSPGAAHEQYF
TGTGCCAGTAGTTCCCCGGGAGCAGCCCACGAGCAGTACTTC
>TRBD1|.|TRBV5-8|TRBJ1-4
CASSLRTGGEKLFF
TGTGCCAGCAGCTTGCGGACAGGGGGAGAAAAACTGTTTTTT
>TRBD1|.|TRBV6-6|TRBJ1-2
CASSRQGDGYTF
TGTGCCAGCAGTCGACAGGGGGATGGCTACACCTTC
>.|.|TRBV27|TRBJ1-2
CASSLRGRDYGYTF
TGTGCCAGCAGTTTACGGGGTCGTGACTATGGCTACACCTTC
>TRBD1|.|TRBV5-4|TRBJ2-5
CASSPVGRGRRETQYF
TGTGCCAGCAGTCCGGTGGGCAGGGGGCGCCGGGAGACCCAGTACTTC